This T cell receptor (beta chain) was identified in a study of blood T cell repertoires in COVID-19. The wider study: PBMCs, B-cell-depleted T cells, or T cells provided the cDNA or gDNA that made up the material.

Some clones are missing from TCRdb's copy, which holds only in-frame ones; the method was immunoSEQ multiplex PCR. Found here are a few hundred thousand clones, roughly 88% of them singletons; the top ten hold about 9.7%. As regards this clone: The same CDR3 also results from other DNA sequences found in this sample.

The TCR was taken from a man aged 50 to 60 with active or convalescent COVID-19. The sample comprised peripheral blood.

The DNA for the CDR3 is TGCAGCGTTGAAGGGAGCTATGGCTACACCTTC. This translates into CSVEGSYGYTF. The chain employs TRBV29-1 and TRBJ1-2; D not resolved. Germline V lookup: CDR1 SQVTM, CDR2 ANQGSEA. Trimming removed 1 base from V and 4 bases from J, with 4 bases in between. The CDR3 sequence is 11 residues long. Complete variable domain (other parts from reference TRBV29-1 and TRBJ1-2): SAVISQKPSRDICQRGTSLTIQCQVDSQVTMMFWYRQQPGQSLTLIATANQGSEATYESGFVIDKFPISRPNLTFSTLTVSNMSPEDSSIYLCSVEGSYGYTFGSGTRLTVV.